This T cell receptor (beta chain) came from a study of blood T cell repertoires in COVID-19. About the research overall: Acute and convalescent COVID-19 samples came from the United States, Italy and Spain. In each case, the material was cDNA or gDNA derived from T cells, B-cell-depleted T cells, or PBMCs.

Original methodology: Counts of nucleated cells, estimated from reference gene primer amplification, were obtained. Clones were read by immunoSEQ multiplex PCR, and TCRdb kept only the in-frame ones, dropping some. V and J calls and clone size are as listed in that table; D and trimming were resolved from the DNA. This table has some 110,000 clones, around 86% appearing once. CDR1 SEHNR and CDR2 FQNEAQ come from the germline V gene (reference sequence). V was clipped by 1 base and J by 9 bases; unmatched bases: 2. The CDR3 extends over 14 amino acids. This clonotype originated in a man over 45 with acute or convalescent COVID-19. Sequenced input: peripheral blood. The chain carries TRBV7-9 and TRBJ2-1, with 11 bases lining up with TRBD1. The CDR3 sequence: CASSLGTGGSEQFF. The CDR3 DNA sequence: TGTGCCAGCAGCTTAGGGACAGGGGGCAGTGAGCAGTTCTTC.